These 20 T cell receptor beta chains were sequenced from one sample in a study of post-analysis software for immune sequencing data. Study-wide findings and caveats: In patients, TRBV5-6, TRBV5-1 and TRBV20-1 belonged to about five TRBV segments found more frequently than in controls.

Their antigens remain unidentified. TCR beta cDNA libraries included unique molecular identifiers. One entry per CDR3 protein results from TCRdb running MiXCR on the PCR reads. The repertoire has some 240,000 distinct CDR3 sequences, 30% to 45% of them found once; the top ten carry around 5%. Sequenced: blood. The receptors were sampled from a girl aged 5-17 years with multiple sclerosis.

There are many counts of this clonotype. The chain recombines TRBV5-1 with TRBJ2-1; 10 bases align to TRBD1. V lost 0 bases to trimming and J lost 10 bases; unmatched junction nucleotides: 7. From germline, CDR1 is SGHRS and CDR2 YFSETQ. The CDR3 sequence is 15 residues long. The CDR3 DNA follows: TGCGCCAGCAGCTTGGCCGGGACAGGGGTGGTAGAGCAGTTCTTC. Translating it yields CASSLAGTGVVEQFF.

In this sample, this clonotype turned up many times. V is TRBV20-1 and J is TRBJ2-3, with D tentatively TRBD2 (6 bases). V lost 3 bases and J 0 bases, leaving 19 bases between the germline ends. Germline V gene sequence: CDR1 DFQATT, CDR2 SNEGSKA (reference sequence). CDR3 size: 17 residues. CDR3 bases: TGCAGTGCTAGCCCCGCGGGCGGGGCGGCTAGCACAGATACGCAGTATTTT. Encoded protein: CSASPAGGAASTDTQYF.

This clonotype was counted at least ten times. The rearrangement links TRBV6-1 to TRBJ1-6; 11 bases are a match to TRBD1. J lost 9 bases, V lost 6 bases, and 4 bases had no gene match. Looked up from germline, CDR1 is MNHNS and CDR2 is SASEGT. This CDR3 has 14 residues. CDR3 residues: CASREDRGRSPLHF. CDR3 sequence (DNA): TGTGCCAGCAGGGAGGACAGGGGGCGTTCACCCCTCCACTTT.

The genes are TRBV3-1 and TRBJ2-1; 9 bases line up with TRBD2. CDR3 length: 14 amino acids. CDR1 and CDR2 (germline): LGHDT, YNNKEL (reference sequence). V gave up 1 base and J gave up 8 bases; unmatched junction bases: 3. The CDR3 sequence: CASSQAGTSYEQFF. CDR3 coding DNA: TGTGCCAGCAGCCAAGCCGGGACTAGCTATGAGCAGTTCTTC.

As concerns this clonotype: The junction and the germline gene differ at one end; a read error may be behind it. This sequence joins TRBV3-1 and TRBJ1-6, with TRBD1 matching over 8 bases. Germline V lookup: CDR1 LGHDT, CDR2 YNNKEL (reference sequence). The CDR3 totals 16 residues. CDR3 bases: TGTGCCAGCAGCCAAGATGGGACGGGGATCAGGGGGCCCCGCCACTTT. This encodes CASSQDGTGIRGPRHF. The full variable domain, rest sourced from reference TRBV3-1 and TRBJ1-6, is DTAVSQTPKYLVTQMGNDKSIKCEQNLGHDTMYWYKQDSKKFLKIMFSYNNKELIINETVPNRFSPKSPDKAHLNLHINSLELGDSAVYFCASSQDGTGIRGPRHFGNGTRLTVT.

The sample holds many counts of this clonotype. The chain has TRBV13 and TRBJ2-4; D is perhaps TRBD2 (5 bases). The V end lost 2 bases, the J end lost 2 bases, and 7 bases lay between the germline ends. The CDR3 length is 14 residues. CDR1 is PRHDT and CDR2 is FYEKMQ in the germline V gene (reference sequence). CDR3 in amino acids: CASSLRGSKNIQYF. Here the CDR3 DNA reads TGTGCCAGCAGCTTACGGGGATCCAAAAACATTCAGTACTTC.

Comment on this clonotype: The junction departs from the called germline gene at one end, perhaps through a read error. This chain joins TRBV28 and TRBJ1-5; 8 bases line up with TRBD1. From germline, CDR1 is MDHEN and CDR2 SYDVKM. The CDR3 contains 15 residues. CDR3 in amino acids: CASTLRTGRVQLQHF. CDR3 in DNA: TGTGCCAGCACTTTACGGACAGGGAGAGTTCAGCTCCAGCATTTT.

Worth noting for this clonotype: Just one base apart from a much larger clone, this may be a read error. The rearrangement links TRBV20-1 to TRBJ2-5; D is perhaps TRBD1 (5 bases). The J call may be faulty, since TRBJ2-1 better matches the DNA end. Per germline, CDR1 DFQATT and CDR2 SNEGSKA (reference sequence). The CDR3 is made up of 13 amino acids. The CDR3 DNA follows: TGCAGTGCTTTGACAGTCCCGCAAGAGACCCAGTTCTTC. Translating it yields CSALTVPQETQFF.

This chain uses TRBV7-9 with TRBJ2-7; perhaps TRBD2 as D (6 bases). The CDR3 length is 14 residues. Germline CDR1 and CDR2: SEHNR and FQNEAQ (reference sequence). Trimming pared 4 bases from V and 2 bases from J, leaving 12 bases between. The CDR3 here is CASSYGTVPYEQYF. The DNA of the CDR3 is TGTGCCAGCAGCTACGGGACTGTTCCCTACGAGCAGTACTTC.

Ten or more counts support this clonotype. The DNA for the CDR3 is TGTGCCATCAGTGACGCTAGCTGGGGGGAGAATGAGCAGTTCTTC. As protein: CAISDASWGENEQFF. V is TRBV10-3 and J is TRBJ2-1; D might be TRBD2 (6 bases). Deletions cut 3 bases from V and 7 bases from J, with 16 bases between. Germline V gene sequence: CDR1 ENHRY, CDR2 SYGVKD. The CDR3 length is 15 residues.

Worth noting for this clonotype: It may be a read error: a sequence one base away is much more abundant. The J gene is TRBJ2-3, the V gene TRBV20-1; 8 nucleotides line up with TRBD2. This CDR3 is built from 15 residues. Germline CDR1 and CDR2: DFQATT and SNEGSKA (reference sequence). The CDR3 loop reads CSASQVSGNTDTQCF. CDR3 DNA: TGCAGTGCTTCCCAGGTTAGCGGGAACACAGATACGCAGTGTTTT.

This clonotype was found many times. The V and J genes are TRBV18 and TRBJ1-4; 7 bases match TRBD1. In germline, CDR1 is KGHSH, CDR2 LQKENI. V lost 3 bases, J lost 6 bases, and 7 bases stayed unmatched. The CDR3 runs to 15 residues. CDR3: CASSPGGTAHEKLFF. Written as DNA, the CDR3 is TGTGCCAGCTCACCCGGCGGGACAGCTCATGAAAAACTGTTTTTT.

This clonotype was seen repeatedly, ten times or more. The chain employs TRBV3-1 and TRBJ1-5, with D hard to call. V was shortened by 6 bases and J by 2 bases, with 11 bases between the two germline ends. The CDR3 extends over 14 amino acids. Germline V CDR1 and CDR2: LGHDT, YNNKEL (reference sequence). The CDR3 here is CASSHRGRNQPQHF. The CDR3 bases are TGTGCCAGCAGTCACCGAGGGCGCAATCAGCCCCAGCATTTT.

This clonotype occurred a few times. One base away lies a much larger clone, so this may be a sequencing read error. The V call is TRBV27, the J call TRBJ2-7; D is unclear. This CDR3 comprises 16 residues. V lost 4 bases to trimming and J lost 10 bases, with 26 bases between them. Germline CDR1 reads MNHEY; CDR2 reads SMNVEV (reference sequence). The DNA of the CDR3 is TGTGCCAGCAGTTCCTCGGCAAAGGGCCGCCAAGAGGCCCAGTACTTC. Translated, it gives CASSSSAKGRQEAQYF.

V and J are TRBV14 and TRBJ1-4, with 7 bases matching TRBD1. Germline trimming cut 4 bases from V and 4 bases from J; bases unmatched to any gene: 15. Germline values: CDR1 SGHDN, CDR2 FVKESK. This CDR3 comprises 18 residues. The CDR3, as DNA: TGTGCCAGCAGCCCCTGGAGGGGCGGGACAGCATATAATGAAAAACTGTTTTTT. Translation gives CASSPWRGGTAYNEKLFF.

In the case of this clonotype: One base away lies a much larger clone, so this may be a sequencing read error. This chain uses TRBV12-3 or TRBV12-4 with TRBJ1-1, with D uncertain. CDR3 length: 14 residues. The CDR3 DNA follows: TGTACCAGCACCCACTCTCGGGGTTGGGGTGAAGCTTTCTTT. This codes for CTSTHSRGWGEAFF.

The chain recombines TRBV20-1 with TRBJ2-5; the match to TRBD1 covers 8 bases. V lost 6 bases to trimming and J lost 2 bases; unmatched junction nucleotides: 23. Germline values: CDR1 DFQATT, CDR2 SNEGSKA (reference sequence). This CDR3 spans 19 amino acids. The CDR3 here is CSASGQGRDRGTGQETQYF. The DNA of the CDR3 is TGCAGTGCCTCAGGACAGGGTAGAGACAGAGGAACGGGACAAGAGACCCAGTACTTC.

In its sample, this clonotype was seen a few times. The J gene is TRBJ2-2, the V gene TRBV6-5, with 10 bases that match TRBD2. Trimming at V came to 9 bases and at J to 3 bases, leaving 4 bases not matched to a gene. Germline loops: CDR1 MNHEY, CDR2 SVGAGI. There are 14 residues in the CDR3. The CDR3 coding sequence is TGTGCCAGTCTTAGCGGGAGGCACACCGGGGAGCTGTTTTTT. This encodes CASLSGRHTGELFF.

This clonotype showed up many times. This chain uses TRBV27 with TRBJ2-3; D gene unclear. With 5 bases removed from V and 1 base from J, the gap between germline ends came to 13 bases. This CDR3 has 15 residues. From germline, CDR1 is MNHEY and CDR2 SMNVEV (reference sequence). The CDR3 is CASSPTRAGTDTQYF. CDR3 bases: TGTGCCAGCAGTCCCACCCGGGCAGGCACAGATACGCAGTATTTT.

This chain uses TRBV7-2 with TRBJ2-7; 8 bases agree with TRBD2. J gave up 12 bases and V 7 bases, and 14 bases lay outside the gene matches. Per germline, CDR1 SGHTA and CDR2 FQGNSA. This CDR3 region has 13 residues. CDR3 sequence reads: CASTPRAREDRYF. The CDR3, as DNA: TGTGCCAGCACACCTCGTGCGCGGGAGGATCGGTACTTC.